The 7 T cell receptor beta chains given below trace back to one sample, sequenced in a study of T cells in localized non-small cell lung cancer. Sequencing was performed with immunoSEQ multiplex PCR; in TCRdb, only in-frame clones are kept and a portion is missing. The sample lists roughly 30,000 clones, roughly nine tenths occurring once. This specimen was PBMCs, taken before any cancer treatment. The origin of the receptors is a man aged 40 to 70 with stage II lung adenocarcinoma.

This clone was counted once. The CDR3 region is CASSLGGGNQPQHF. In DNA form, the CDR3 reads TGTGCCAGCAGCTTGGGGGGTGGCAATCAGCCCCAGCATTTT. V and J are TRBV5-5 and TRBJ1-5, with unresolved D. The V gene lost 0 bases and the J gene lost 2 bases, with 6 bases spanning the gap. CDR1 SGHKS and CDR2 YYEKEE come from the germline V gene (reference sequence). The CDR3 consists of 14 residues.

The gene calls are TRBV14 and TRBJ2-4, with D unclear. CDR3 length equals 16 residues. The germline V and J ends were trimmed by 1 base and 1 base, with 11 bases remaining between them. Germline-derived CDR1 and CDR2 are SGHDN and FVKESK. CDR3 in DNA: TGTGCCAGCAGCCAAGGACCTTGGTCGGCCAAAAACATTCAGTACTTC. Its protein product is CASSQGPWSAKNIQYF.

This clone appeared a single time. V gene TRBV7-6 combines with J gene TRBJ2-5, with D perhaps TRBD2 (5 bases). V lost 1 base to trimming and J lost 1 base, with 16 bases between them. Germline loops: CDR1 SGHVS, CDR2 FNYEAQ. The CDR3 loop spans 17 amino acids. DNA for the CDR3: TGTGCCAGCAGCTTAGGCCTCCAGCGGACTTTCCAAGAGACCCAGTACTTC. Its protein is CASSLGLQRTFQETQYF. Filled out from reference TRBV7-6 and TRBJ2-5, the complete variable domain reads GAGVSQSPRYKVTKRGQDVALRCDPISGHVSLYWYRQALGQGPEFLTYFNYEAQQDKSGLPNDRFSAERPEGSISTLTIQRTEQRDSAMYRCASSLGLQRTFQETQYFGPGTRLLVL.

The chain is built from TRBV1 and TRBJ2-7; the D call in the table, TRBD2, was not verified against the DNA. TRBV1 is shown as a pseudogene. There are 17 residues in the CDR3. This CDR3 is CTSSQDEGRREKCEQYF. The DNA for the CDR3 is TGCACCAGCAGCCAAGATGAGGGGAGGCGGGAGAAGTGCGAGCAGTACTTC.

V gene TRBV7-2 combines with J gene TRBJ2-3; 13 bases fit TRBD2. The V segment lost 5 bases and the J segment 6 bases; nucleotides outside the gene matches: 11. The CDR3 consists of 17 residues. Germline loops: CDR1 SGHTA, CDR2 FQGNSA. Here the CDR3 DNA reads TGTGCCAGCAGCCCCCGACTAGCGGGGGGAAGTTGGGATACGCAGTATTTT. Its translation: CASSPRLAGGSWDTQYF.

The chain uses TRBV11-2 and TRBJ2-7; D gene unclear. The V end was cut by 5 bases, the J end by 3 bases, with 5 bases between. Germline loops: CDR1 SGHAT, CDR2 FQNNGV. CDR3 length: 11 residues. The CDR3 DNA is TGTGCCAGCAGCCGCGACTACGAGCAGTACTTC. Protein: CASSRDYEQYF.

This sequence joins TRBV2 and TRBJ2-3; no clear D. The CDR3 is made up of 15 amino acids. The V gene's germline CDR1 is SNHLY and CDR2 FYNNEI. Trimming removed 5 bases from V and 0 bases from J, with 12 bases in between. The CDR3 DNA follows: TGTGCCAGCAGTAGACGACTCGCTAGCACAGATACGCAGTATTTT. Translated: CASSRRLASTDTQYF.